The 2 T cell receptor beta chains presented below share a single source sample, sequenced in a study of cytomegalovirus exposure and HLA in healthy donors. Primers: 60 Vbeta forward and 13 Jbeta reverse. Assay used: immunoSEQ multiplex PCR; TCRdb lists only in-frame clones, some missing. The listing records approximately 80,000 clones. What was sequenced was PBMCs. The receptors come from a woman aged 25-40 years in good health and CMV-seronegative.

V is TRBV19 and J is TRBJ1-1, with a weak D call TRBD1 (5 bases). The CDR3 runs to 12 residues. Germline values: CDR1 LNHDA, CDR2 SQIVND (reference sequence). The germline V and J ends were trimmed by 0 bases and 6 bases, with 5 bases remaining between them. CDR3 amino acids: CASSIEGAEAFF. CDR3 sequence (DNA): TGTGCCAGTAGTATAGAAGGGGCTGAAGCTTTCTTT.

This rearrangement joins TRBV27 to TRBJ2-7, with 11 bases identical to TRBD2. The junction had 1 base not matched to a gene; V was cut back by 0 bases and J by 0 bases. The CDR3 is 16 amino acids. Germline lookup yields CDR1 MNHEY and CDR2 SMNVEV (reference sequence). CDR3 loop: CASSLSGTSGSYEQYF. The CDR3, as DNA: TGTGCCAGCAGTTTATCCGGGACTAGCGGCTCCTACGAGCAGTACTTC.